Shown below are 24 T cell receptor beta chains from a single sample sequenced in a study of tumor T cells in aggressive B-cell lymphoma. Assay used: immunoSEQ multiplex PCR; TCRdb lists only in-frame clones, some missing. The profile shows 2,000 or so clones, roughly 90% of them singletons. Specimen: tumor tissue. The source is an adult with diffuse large B cell lymphoma.

The chain recombines TRBV7-9 with TRBJ1-3; perhaps TRBD1 as D (6 bases). V dropped 4 bases and J dropped 5 bases, with 12 bases sitting between them. CDR3 length: 14 residues. CDR1 and CDR2 (germline): SEHNR, FQNEAQ (reference sequence). The CDR3 sequence is CASSSTGFRNTIYF. CDR3 coding DNA: TGTGCCAGCAGCTCAACAGGGTTCAGAAACACCATATATTTT.

J is TRBJ2-7 and V is TRBV18; unclear D gene. Germline-derived CDR1 and CDR2 are KGHSH and LQKENI. With 5 bases removed from V and 3 bases from J, the gap between germline ends came to 14 bases. CDR3 length: 14 residues. CDR3 coding DNA: TGTGCCAGCTCAATCGGGTCAGCTATCTACGAGCAGTACTTC. Its protein is CASSIGSAIYEQYF.

The chain recombines TRBV29-1 with TRBJ2-7; no clear D gene. Germline V CDR1 and CDR2: SQVTM, ANQGSEA. Trimming left V 5 bases short and J 0 bases short, with 14 bases between. This CDR3 spans 14 amino acids. The CDR3 DNA is TGCAGCGTTATTATCCAGGTCTACTCCTACGAGCAGTACTTC. It is translated as CSVIIQVYSYEQYF.

V is TRBV5-1 and J is TRBJ1-4; D is unclear. The CDR3 runs to 14 residues. CDR1 and CDR2 (germline): SGHRS, YFSETQ. Trimming left V 9 bases short and J 3 bases short, with 15 bases between. The CDR3 DNA reads as TGCGCCAACCGGGAAAAAAGGCCTAATGAAAAACTGTTTTTT. Amino acid sequence: CANREKRPNEKLFF.

This clone was picked up a small number of times. V is TRBV13 and J is TRBJ2-7, with D uncertain. The CDR3 loop spans 13 amino acids. The germline V gene has CDR1 PRHDT and CDR2 FYEKMQ (reference sequence). The ends were cut back, 0 bases at V and 3 bases at J, with 6 bases in the middle. The CDR3 loop reads CASSLGNSYEQYF. Written as DNA, the CDR3 is TGTGCCAGCAGCTTAGGTAACAGCTACGAGCAGTACTTC.

The chain employs TRBV7-8 and TRBJ1-2; D remains unclear. The V and J ends lost 4 bases and 11 bases respectively, with 11 bases between them. This CDR3 has 11 residues. The germline CDR1 and CDR2 sequences are SGHVS and FQNEAQ. Here the CDR3 DNA reads TGTGCCAGCAGCTCCTCAACTTTTTACACCTTC. This codes for CASSSSTFYTF.

The chain carries TRBV7-9 and TRBJ1-1, with D uncertain. Trimming left V 3 bases short and J 4 bases short, with 6 bases between. CDR3 size: 12 residues. The germline V gene encodes CDR1 SEHNR and CDR2 FQNEAQ (reference sequence). CDR3 amino acids: CASSLPGTEAFF. CDR3 in DNA: TGTGCCAGCAGCTTGCCCGGCACTGAAGCTTTCTTT.

The chain couples TRBV30 to TRBJ2-2; D is ambiguous. Germline V gives CDR1 GTSNPN, CDR2 SVGIG (reference sequence). Trimming removed 1 base at V and 4 bases at J, with 7 bases between. The CDR3 runs to 13 residues. CDR3 region: CAWSGQVTGELFF. The DNA for the CDR3 is TGTGCCTGGAGTGGCCAGGTCACCGGGGAGCTGTTTTTT.

V gene TRBV29-1 combines with J gene TRBJ1-5; D remains ambiguous. Germline loops: CDR1 SQVTM, CDR2 ANQGSEA. Trimming took off 5 bases at V and 3 bases at J, with 11 bases between the two ends. This CDR3 is built from 13 residues. The CDR3 sequence: CSVMGSSNQPQHF. The DNA for the CDR3 is TGCAGCGTTATGGGCAGCTCCAATCAGCCCCAGCATTTT.

The table lists this clone with a count of one. The chain has TRBV7-7 and TRBJ2-2, with 8 bases matching TRBD2. The J segment lost 0 bases and the V segment lost 6 bases, leaving 6 bases of the junction unmatched. The germline V gene encodes CDR1 SSHAT and CDR2 FNYEAQ (reference sequence). The CDR3 covers 16 residues. CDR3 DNA sequence: TGTGCCAGCAGTCCACTAGCGGCCGCGAACACCGGGGAGCTGTTTTTT. Its translation: CASSPLAAANTGELFF. Variable domain in full (rest from reference TRBV7-7 and TRBJ2-2): GAGVSQSPRYKVTKRGQDVTLRCDPISSHATLYWYQQALGQGPEFLTYFNYEAQPDKSGLPSDRFSAERPEGSISTLTIQRTEQRDSAMYRCASSPLAAANTGELFFGEGSRLTVL.

In this sample, this clone turned up a few times. The chain carries TRBV19 and TRBJ1-1, with D unclear. Germline V gives CDR1 LNHDA, CDR2 SQIVND (reference sequence). Trimming removed 4 bases at V and 4 bases at J, with 16 bases between. The CDR3 is 15 residues long. The CDR3 DNA follows: TGTGCCAGTAGTACCTCACCTGCCAGAAGCACTGAAGCTTTCTTT. Translated: CASSTSPARSTEAFF.

This chain joins TRBV28 and TRBJ1-4; 8 nucleotides align to TRBD1. The V gene end was trimmed by 6 bases and the J gene end by 5 bases; junction bases not matched to a gene: 8. The germline gives CDR1 MDHEN, CDR2 SYDVKM. The CDR3 consists of 15 residues. CDR3 in amino acids: CASSKPGTGNEKLFF. CDR3 DNA sequence: TGTGCCAGCAGCAAACCCGGGACAGGAAATGAAAAACTGTTTTTT.

The gene calls are TRBV5-1 and TRBJ2-7; a weak D match, TRBD1 (6 bases). Germline V CDR1 and CDR2: SGHRS, YFSETQ. The CDR3 is made up of 14 amino acids. Trimming stripped 4 bases from V and 1 base from J, with 12 bases between. The CDR3 here is CASSGMDSSYEQYF. CDR3 nucleotides: TGCGCCAGCAGCGGAATGGACAGTTCCTACGAGCAGTACTTC. Supplemented by reference TRBV5-1 and TRBJ2-7, the full variable domain reads KAGVTQTPRYLIKTRGQQVTLSCSPISGHRSVSWYQQTPGQGLQFLFEYFSETQRNKGNFPGRFSGRQFSNSRSEMNVSTLELGDSALYLCASSGMDSSYEQYFGPGTRLTVT.

The chain carries TRBV7-2 and TRBJ1-1; D is ambiguous. The CDR3 extends over 12 amino acids. The V end was cut by 4 bases, the J end by 7 bases, with 10 bases between. The V gene's germline CDR1 is SGHTA and CDR2 FQGNSA. The CDR3 bases are TGTGCCAGCAGCTCAACCCGGGTTGAAGCTTTCTTT. Its translation is CASSSTRVEAFF.

Regarding this clone: The junction and the germline gene differ at one end; a read error may be behind it. The V and J genes are TRBV11-3 and TRBJ2-1; 8 nucleotides line up with TRBD1. The CDR3 runs 16 residues. Germline V gene data show CDR1 as SGHNT and CDR2 as YENEEA. This CDR3 is CASSLDWGRGLDEQFF. The CDR3 DNA sequence: TGCGCCAGCAGCTTAGATTGGGGCAGGGGGCTGGATGAGCAGTTCTTC.

The J gene is TRBJ1-1, the V gene TRBV9; no reliable D call. The V end was cut by 0 bases, the J end by 1 base, with 7 bases between. The CDR3 is made up of 14 amino acids. CDR1 is SGDLS and CDR2 is YYNGEE in the germline V gene. CDR3 sequence reads: CASSVVTPNTEAFF. CDR3 in DNA: TGTGCCAGCAGCGTAGTGACACCGAACACTGAAGCTTTCTTT.

The chain recombines TRBV27 with TRBJ2-7; D is ambiguous. The CDR3 is made up of 12 amino acids. Germline V CDR1 and CDR2: MNHEY, SMNVEV (reference sequence). The ends were cut back, 5 bases at V and 3 bases at J, with 8 bases in the middle. CDR3 nucleotides: TGTGCCAGCAGTCTCTCAGGCTACGAGCAGTACTTC. Residues: CASSLSGYEQYF.

V is TRBV6-1 and J is TRBJ1-1, with 8 bases identical to TRBD1. The V and J ends lost 4 bases and 5 bases, in that order; junction bases with no gene match: 6. Germline V gene sequence: CDR1 MNHNS, CDR2 SASEGT. The CDR3 contains 14 residues. CDR3 bases: TGTGCCAGCAGTGTAACAGGGGGACGGACTGAAGCTTTCTTT. This gives the protein CASSVTGGRTEAFF.

In the case of this clone: One end of the junction is discordant with germline, which a read error may explain. The J gene is TRBJ2-7, the V gene TRBV11-3, with 11 bases matching TRBD2. CDR1 and CDR2 (germline): SGHNT, YENEEA. This CDR3 contains 16 residues. This CDR3 is CASSLAGTSGPGEQYF. CDR3 nucleotide sequence: TGCGCCAGCAGCTTGGCCGGGACTAGCGGACCTGGCGAGCAGTACTTC. Together with reference TRBV11-3 and TRBJ2-7, the CDR3 gives the full variable domain: EAGVVQSPRYKIIEKKQPVAFWCNPISGHNTLYWYLQNLGQGPELLIRYENEEAVDDSQLPKDRFSAERLKGVDSTLKIQPAELGDSAVYLCASSLAGTSGPGEQYFGPGTRLTVT.

The chain combines TRBV14 with TRBJ1-3, with 7 bases fitting TRBD1. CDR3 size: 15 residues. CDR1 is SGHDN, CDR2 FVKESK, per germline. The junction had 2 bases not matched to a gene; V was cut back by 3 bases and J by 0 bases. CDR3 bases: TGTGCCAGCAGCCAGACAGGGTTCTCTGGAAACACCATATATTTT. Translating gives CASSQTGFSGNTIYF.

This chain links TRBV9 with TRBJ2-2; tentatively, D is TRBD1 (7 bases). From germline, CDR1 is SGDLS and CDR2 YYNGEE. The V end lost 2 bases, the J end lost 3 bases, and 20 bases lay between the germline ends. This CDR3 spans 18 amino acids. The CDR3 spells CASSVRAGGMLDTGELFF. The CDR3 bases are TGTGCCAGCAGCGTCAGAGCAGGGGGGATGTTGGACACCGGGGAGCTGTTTTTT.

The genes are TRBV6-6 and TRBJ2-5; maybe TRBD1 (8 bases). Germline CDR1 reads MNHNY; CDR2 reads SVGAGI (reference sequence). Between the trimmed V and J ends, which lost 6 bases and 5 bases, there was a span of 16 bases. The CDR3 loop spans 14 amino acids. The CDR3 loop reads CASSETGEGETQYF. CDR3 nucleotide sequence: TGTGCCAGCAGCGAGACAGGGGAGGGGGAGACCCAGTACTTC.

The J gene is TRBJ2-7, the V gene TRBV18; possible D gene TRBD1, 5 bases. Germline CDR1 reads KGHSH; CDR2 reads LQKENI. V was trimmed by 3 bases and J by 4 bases, leaving 7 bases between them. The length of the CDR3 is 12 residues. The CDR3 here is CASSPDSYEQYF. CDR3 nucleotide sequence: TGTGCCAGCTCACCCGACAGTTACGAGCAGTACTTC.

This clone appeared a few times. The rearrangement links TRBV19 to TRBJ2-3; 7 bases are shared with TRBD1. This CDR3 has 15 residues. V was clipped by 4 bases and J by 2 bases; unmatched bases: 6. Germline-derived CDR1 and CDR2 are LNHDA and SQIVND (reference sequence). CDR3 in DNA: TGTGCCAGTAGTACCGGTACAGGGGTCACAGATACGCAGTATTTT. Its protein product is CASSTGTGVTDTQYF.